This T cell receptor (beta chain) was documented in a study of identical twins (dated by TCRdb to 2016 to 2017). Background on the whole study: To test whether fetal clonotypes persist, this study deep-sequenced TCR alpha and beta repertoires from monozygotic twins, from unrelated adults of various ages, and from cord blood. To rule out contamination, the twin experiments were replicated at different times with different library preparation protocols. Broad study findings and their caveats: Compared with coincidental sharing between unrelated individuals, out-of-frame TCR alpha sequences shared between twins showed an excess of sequences with low generation probability. Abundant cord blood beta clonotypes had fewer insertions, young adult naive repertoires showed a similar but weaker trend, and memory repertoires showed no such trend. Excess twin sharing in beta out-of-frame sequences was weaker because fewer shared sequences lowered the signal-to-noise ratio. Conclusions relied on cross-sectional statistical analysis, since the same donors could not be followed over many years. Out-of-frame TCR alpha sharing in monozygotic twins was systematically underestimated by recombination models, whereas sharing between unrelated individuals was in agreement with the recombination models. Zero-insertion analyses could be partly confounded by invariant T cells such as MAIT and iNKT, though diverse VJ usage argued against such confounding for most clonotypes.

All donors were healthy Caucasians. Library preparation was by 5' RACE. Sequencing instrument: Illumina HiSeq 2000. Template switching introduced a universal primer binding site; the final cDNA contained a unique molecular identifier, enabling accurate counting of TCR cDNA molecules. Specific primers in the conserved constant-segment region were used to synthesize first-strand cDNA for the TCR alpha and beta chains. To control for contamination, each cDNA library was double barcoded with a SMART-Mk sample barcode plus Illumina barcodes. TruSeq adapter sequences along with Illumina sample barcodes were introduced in two successive PCR steps. The TCR alpha and beta cDNA libraries were sequenced on the Illumina HiSeq platform using custom primers. The original pipeline was this. MiGEC processed the raw reads to extract unique molecular identifiers, while MiXCR was used to determine the CDR3 positions. Recombination models were inferred per individual with the repgenHMM and IGoR tools using an EM algorithm. Shared clonotype analysis was performed with the tcR package in R, normalizing sharing by the product of cloneset sizes. Out-of-frame nonproductive sequences were analyzed to study raw recombination free of thymic and clonal selection effects. TCRdb reworked the public reads: Q25 trimming with fastp, MiXCR clone assembly, productive beta chains retained. For every CDR3 protein sequence, its rows merge into one entry that carries the most common genes and DNA. These V and J calls derive from TCRdb rather than the authors' analysis. The sample yields 1.5 million to 2 million distinct CDR3 sequences; around a third were counted once. The ten largest clones take up over 0.25% of the sample.

This clonotype appeared a single time. Its cognate antigen has yet to be identified. Base qualities are not provided; no much larger clone lies one nucleotide away. Taken from the germline V gene, the CDR1 and CDR2 loops are KGHDR and SFDVKD. Including cysteine and phenylalanine, the CDR3 has 17 amino acids. Only the CDR3 DNA is retained, 51 bases long and in frame from the first base. Unmatched junction bases come to 6, with V trimmed by 4 bases and J by 1 base. The specimen was cord blood. The source of this sequence is a newborn girl in good health. The rearranged chain carries TRBV24-1 and TRBJ1-5, and TRBD1 matches 10 of the central bases. The CDR3: CATSEAGTGDSNQPQHF. The nucleotide sequence is TGTGCCACCAGTGAGGCCGGGACAGGGGACAGCAATCAGCCCCAGCATTTT.